This TCR beta chain stems from a study of blood T cell repertoires in COVID-19. The table came from immunoSEQ multiplex PCR; TCRdb's copy has only in-frame clones and leaves some out. The sample includes about 120,000 clones, 75% to 90% seen only once; the top ten take approximately 27%. V was shortened by 6 bases and J by 6 bases, with 18 bases between the two germline ends. The germline V gene has CDR1 MNHEY and CDR2 SVGAGI. This CDR3 is 15 amino acids long. The clonotype comes from a man between 65 and 85 years old with active or convalescent COVID-19. The specimen sequenced was peripheral blood. This chain joins TRBV6-5 and TRBJ2-1; a weak D match, TRBD2 (5 bases). CDR3 amino acids: CASRPLATTPNEQFF. CDR3 DNA sequence: TGTGCCAGCAGACCCTTAGCGACAACCCCCAATGAGCAGTTCTTC.